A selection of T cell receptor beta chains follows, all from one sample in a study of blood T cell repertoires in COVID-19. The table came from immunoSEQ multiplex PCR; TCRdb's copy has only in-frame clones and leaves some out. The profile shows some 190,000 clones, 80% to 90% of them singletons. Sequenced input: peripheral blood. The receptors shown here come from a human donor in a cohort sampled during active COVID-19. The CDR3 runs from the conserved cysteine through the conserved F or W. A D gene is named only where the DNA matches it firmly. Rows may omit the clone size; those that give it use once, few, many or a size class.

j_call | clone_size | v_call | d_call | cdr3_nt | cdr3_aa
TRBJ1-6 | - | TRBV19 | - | TGTGCCAGTAGTCGTGCACAGAGCCAGCAATATAATTCACCCCTCCACTTT | CASSRAQSQQYNSPLHF
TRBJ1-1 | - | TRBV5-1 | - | TGCGCCAGCCCAATGGAGTGGGTGAACACTGAAGCTTTCTTT | CASPMEWVNTEAFF
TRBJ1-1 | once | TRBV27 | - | TGTGCCAGCAGTTTATTGGCGGAGGTAAACACTGAAGCTTTCTTT | CASSLLAEVNTEAFF
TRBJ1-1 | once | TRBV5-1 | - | TGCGCCAGCAGCTTGACAGGGAGAAACACTGAAGCTTTCTTT | CASSLTGRNTEAFF
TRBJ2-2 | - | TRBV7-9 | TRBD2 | TGTGCCAGCAGCTTGACTAGCGGAAACACCGGGGAGCTGTTTTTT | CASSLTSGNTGELFF
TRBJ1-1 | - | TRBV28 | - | TGTGCCATCTCCACAACCAATCAAGCTTTCTTT | CAISTTNQAFF
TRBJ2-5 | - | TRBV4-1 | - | TGCGCCAGCAGCCAAGATCACCTAGAGACGTTCCAAGAGACCCAGTACTTC | CASSQDHLETFQETQYF
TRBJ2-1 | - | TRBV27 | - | TGTGCCAGCAGAAGAGTGGGGGCAACCACGGGCAACAATGAGCAGTTCTTC | CASRRVGATTGNNEQFF
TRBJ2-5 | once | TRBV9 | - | TGTGCCAGCAGCGCGTTACGCGGAGGGTTAGGGCAAGAGACCCAGTACTTC | CASSALRGGLGQETQYF
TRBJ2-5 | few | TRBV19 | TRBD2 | TGTGCCAGTAGTATGACTAGCGGGGGGCAGACCCAGTACTTC | CASSMTSGGQTQYF
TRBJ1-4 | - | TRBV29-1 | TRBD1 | TGCAGCGTTGTTCCAGGGGGCGGTGAAAAACTGTTTTTT | CSVVPGGGEKLFF
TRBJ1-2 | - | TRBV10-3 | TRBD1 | TGTGCCACCTGGCAGGGGGCGCTCGGTGGTAATGGCTACACCTTC | CATWQGALGGNGYTF
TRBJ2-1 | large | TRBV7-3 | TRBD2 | TGTGCCAGCAGCTTGGGGACTAGCGGGGGGTACAATGAGCAGTTCTTC | CASSLGTSGGYNEQFF
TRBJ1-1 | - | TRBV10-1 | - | TGCGCCAGCAGCGAGGAGAGACAGCCTGGCCGCAGGGCTTTGAACACTGAAGCTTTCTTT | CASSEERQPGRRALNTEAFF
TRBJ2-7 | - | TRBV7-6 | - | TGTGCCAGCAGCTTAGAAACAAGGGGGGGCGAGCAGTACTTC | CASSLETRGGEQYF
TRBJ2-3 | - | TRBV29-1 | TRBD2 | TGCAGCGGTAGCGGGAGTATTGATACGCAGTATTTT | CSGSGSIDTQYF
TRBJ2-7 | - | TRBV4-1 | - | TGCGCCAGCAGCCAAGAGTGGAGAGAGCGGTCCTACGAGCAGTACTTC | CASSQEWRERSYEQYF
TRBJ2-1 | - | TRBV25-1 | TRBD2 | TGTGCCAGCAGTGACCTAGCGGGGACCTACAATGAGCAGTTCTTC | CASSDLAGTYNEQFF
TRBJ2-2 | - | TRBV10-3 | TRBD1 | TGTGCCATCAGTGGGCAGGGGGCCGGGGAGCTGTTTTTT | CAISGQGAGELFF
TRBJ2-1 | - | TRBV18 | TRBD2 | TGTGCCAGCTCACCTCGGGGGATTACTAGCGGGAGGTTGGATGAGCAGTTCTTC | CASSPRGITSGRLDEQFF
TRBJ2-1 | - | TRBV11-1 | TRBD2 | TGTGCCAGCAGCTTAGCTCTTGGCCTAGCGGGAAGCTACGGTGAGCAGTTCTTC | CASSLALGLAGSYGEQFF
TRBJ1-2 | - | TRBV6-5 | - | TGTGCCAGCAGGGGGGCAGGGGATCTGTATGGCTACACCTTC | CASRGAGDLYGYTF
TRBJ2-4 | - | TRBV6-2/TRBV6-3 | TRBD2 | TGTGCCAGCAGTGTCCACGGACTAGCGGGGACGGTAGCCAAAAACATTCAGTACTTC | CASSVHGLAGTVAKNIQYF
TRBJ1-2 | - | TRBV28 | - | TGTGCCAGCAGTTCGGGGGCCAGCGGGGACTATGGCTACACCTTC | CASSSGASGDYGYTF
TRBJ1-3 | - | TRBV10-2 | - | TGCGCCAGCGGGCAGTTCTCTGGAAACACCATATATTTT | CASGQFSGNTIYF
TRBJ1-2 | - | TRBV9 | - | TGTGCCAGCAGCCCCGGTCTGCGATATGGCTACACCTTC | CASSPGLRYGYTF
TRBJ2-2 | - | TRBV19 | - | TGTGCCAGTAGTATAAAGCAGAACACCGGGGAGCTGTTTTTT | CASSIKQNTGELFF
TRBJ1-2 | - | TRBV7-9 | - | TGTGCCAGCGAGGGCGGCGCTAACTATGGCTACACCTTC | CASEGGANYGYTF
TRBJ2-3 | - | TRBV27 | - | TGTGCCAGCAGTTTAGGGCAGGACTCTCCCACAGATACGCAGTATTTT | CASSLGQDSPTDTQYF
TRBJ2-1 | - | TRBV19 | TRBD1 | TGTGCCAGTAATGGACAGGGGGCGAGTGAGCAGTTCTTC | CASNGQGASEQFF
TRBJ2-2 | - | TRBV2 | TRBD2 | TGTGCCAGCAGTGAAGGACTAGCGGGCGGGGAGCTGTTTTTT | CASSEGLAGGELFF
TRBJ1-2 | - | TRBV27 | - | TGTGCCAGCAGCGTGGTTGGAGGCGCTAACTATGGCTACACCTTC | CASSVVGGANYGYTF
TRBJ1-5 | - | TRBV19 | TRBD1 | TGTGCCAGTAGTGGAACAGGGGGCGGTCAGCCCCAGCATTTT | CASSGTGGGQPQHF